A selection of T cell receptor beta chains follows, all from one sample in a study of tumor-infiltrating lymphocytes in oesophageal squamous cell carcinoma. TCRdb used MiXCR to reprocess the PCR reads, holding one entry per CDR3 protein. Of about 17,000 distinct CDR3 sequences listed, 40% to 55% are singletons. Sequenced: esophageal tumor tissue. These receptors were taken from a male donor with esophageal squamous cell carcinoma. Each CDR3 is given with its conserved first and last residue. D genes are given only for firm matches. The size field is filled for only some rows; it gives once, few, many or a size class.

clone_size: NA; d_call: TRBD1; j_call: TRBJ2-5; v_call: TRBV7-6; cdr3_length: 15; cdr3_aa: CASSPGQGAGETQYF; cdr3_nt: TGTGCCAGCAGCCCGGGACAGGGGGCAGGAGAGACCCAGTACTTC
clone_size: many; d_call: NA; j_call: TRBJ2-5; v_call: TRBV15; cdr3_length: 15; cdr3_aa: CATRRGATVQETQYF; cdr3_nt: TGTGCCACCCGGAGGGGGGCAACAGTCCAAGAGACCCAGTACTTC
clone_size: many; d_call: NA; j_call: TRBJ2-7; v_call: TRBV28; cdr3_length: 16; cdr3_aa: CASSLPRQSSYNEQYF; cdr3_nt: TGTGCCAGCAGTTTACCCCGACAGAGCTCCTACAATGAGCAGTACTTC
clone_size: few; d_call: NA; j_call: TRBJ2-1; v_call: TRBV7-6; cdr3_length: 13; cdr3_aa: CASSWLVSNEQFF; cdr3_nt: TGTGCCAGCAGCTGGCTAGTTAGTAATGAGCAGTTCTTC
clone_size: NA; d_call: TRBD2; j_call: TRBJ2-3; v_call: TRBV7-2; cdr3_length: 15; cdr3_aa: CASRMTSGEADTQYF; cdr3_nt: TGTGCCAGCAGGATGACTAGCGGTGAGGCAGATACGCAGTATTTT
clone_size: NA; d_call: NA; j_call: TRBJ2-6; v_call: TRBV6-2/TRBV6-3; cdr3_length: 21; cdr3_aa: CASSYQPSDPFRHPGANVLTF; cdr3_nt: TGTGCCAGCAGTTACCAACCCTCGGACCCCTTTAGACACCCTGGGGCCAACGTCCTGACTTTC
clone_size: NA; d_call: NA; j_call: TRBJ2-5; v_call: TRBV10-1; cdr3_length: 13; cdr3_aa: CASSRQAQETQYF; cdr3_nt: TGCGCCAGCAGTAGACAAGCCCAAGAGACCCAGTACTTC
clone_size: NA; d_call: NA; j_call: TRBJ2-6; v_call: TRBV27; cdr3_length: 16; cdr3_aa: CASSRTRGGGANVLTF; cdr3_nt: TGTGCCAGCAGTAGGACCCGTGGAGGGGGGGCCAACGTCCTGACTTTC
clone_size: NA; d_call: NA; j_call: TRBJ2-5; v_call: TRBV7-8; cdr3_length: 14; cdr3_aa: CASSLRTSQETQYF; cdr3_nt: TGTGCCAGCAGCTTAAGGACGAGCCAAGAGACCCAGTACTTC
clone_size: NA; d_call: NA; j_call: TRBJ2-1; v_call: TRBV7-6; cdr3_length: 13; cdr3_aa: CASSLALSNEQFF; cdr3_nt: TGTGCCAGCAGCTTAGCGCTGTCCAATGAGCAGTTCTTC
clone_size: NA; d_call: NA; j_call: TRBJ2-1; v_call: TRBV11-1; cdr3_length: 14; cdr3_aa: CASSLDASYNEQFF; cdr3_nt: TGTGCCAGCAGCTTAGACGCGAGTTACAATGAGCAGTTCTTC
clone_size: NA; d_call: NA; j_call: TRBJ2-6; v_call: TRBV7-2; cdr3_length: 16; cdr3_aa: CASSSRASSGANVLTF; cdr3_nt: TGTGCCAGCAGCTCTCGGGCTTCCTCTGGGGCCAACGTCCTGACTTTC
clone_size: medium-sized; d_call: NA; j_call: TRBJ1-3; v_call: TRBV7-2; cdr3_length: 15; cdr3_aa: CASSFFGAVGNTIYF; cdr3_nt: TGTGCCAGCAGCTTCTTCGGCGCGGTTGGAAACACCATATATTTT
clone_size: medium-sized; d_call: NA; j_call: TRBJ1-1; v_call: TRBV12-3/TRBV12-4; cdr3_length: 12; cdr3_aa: CASSSYNTEAFF; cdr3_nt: TGTGCCAGCAGCTCATATAACACTGAAGCTTTCTTT
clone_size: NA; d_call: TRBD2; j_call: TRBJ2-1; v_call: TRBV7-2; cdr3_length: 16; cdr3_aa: CASSLRTSGGRDEQFF; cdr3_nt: TGTGCCAGCAGCCTAAGGACTAGCGGGGGTAGGGATGAGCAGTTCTTC
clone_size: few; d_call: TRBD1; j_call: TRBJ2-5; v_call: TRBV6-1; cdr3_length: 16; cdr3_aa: CASSEGTGVLLLTQYF; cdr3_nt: TGTGCCAGCAGTGAGGGGACAGGGGTTCTTTTACTGACCCAGTACTTC
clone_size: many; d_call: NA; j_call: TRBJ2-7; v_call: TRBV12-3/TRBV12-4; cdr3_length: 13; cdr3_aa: CASSQAASYEQYF; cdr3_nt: TGTGCCAGCAGTCAAGCGGCCTCCTACGAGCAGTACTTC
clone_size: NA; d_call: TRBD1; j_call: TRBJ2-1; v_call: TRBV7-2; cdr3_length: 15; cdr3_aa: CASSPQGQGHNEQFF; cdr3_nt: TGTGCCAGCAGCCCCCAGGGACAGGGGCACAATGAGCAGTTCTTC
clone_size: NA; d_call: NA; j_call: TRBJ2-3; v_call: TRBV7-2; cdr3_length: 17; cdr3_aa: CASSLVYPGPVTDTQYF; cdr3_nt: TGTGCCAGCAGCTTAGTTTACCCGGGACCCGTGACAGATACGCAGTATTTT
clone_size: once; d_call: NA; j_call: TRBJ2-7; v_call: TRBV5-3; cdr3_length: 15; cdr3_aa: CASSYSLRGGYTFRF; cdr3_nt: TGTGCCAGCAGCTATTCTCTCAGGGGTGGCTACACCTTTCGGTTC
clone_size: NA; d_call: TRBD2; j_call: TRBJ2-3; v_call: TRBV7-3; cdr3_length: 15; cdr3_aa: CASSLMTSGTDTQYF; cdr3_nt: TGTGCCAGCAGCTTAATGACTAGCGGCACAGATACGCAGTATTTT
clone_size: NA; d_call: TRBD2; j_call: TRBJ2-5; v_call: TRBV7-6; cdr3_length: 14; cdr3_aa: CASSIAGVGETQYF; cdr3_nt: TGTGCCAGCAGCATAGCGGGAGTTGGAGAGACCCAGTACTTC
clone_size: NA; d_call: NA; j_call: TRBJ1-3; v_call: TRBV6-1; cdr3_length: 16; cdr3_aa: CASSAPTSGSGNTIYF; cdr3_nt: TGTGCCAGCAGTGCTCCGACATCCGGCTCTGGAAACACCATATATTTT
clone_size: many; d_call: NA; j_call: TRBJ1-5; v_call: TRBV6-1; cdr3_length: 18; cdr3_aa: CASSEGIRVPYSNQPQHF; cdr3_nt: TGTGCCAGCAGTGAAGGTATAAGGGTCCCCTATAGCAATCAGCCCCAGCATTTT
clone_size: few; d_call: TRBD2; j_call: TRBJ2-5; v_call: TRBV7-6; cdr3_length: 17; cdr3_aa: CASSLATIAGVRETQYF; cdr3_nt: TGTGCCAGCAGCTTAGCGACTATAGCGGGAGTTCGAGAGACCCAGTACTTC
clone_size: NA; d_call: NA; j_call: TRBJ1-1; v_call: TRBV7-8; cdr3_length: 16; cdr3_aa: CASSRTNTRRNTEAFF; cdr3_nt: TGTGCCAGCAGCCGGACAAATACGCGGAGGAACACTGAAGCTTTCTTT
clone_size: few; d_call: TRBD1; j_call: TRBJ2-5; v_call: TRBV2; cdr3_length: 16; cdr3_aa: CASSDPGQGFLETQYF; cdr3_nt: TGTGCCAGCAGTGATCCGGGACAGGGGTTCTTGGAGACCCAGTACTTC
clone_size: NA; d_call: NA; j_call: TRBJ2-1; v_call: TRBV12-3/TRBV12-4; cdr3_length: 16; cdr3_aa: CASSFLTGSSYNEQFF; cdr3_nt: TGTGCCAGCAGTTTCCTCACAGGGAGCTCCTACAATGAGCAGTTCTTC
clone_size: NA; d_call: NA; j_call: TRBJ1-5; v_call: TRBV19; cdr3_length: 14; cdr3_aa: CASTSVSFGQPQHF; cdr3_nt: TGTGCCAGTACGTCAGTTTCGTTCGGTCAGCCCCAGCATTTT
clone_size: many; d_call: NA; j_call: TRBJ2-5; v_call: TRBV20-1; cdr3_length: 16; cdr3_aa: CSAREVREQAWETQYF; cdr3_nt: TGCAGTGCTAGAGAGGTTCGGGAACAGGCCTGGGAGACCCAGTACTTC
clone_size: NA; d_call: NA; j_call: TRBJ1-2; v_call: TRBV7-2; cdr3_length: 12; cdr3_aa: CASSLDLDGYTF; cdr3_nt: TGTGCCAGCAGCTTAGATCTTGATGGCTACACCTTC
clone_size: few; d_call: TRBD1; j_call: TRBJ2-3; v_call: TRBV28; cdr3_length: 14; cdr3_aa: CASLGTVIADTQYF; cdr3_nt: TGTGCCAGCCTCGGGACAGTTATAGCAGATACGCAGTATTTT
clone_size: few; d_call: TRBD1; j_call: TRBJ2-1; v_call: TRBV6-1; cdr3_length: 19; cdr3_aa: CASSVRSRTGLSIINEQFF; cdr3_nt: TGTGCCAGCAGTGTCCGAAGTCGGACAGGGCTTTCAATTATCAATGAGCAGTTCTTC
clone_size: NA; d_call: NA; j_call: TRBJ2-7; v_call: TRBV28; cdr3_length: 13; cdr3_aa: CASLASGFNEQYF; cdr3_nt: TGTGCCAGCTTGGCCAGCGGGTTTAATGAGCAGTACTTC
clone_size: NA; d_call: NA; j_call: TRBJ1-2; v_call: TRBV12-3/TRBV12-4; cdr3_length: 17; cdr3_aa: CASSSARGAGDSDGYTF; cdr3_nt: TGTGCCAGCAGTTCAGCGCGGGGGGCAGGGGATAGTGATGGCTACACCTTC
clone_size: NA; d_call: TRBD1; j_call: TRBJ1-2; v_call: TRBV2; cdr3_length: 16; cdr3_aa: CASRKDRGALRNGYTF; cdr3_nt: TGTGCCAGCAGGAAGGACAGGGGGGCCCTTAGAAATGGCTACACCTTC
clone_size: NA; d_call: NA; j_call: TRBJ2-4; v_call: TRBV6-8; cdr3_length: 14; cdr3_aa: CASRDLDGKNIQYF; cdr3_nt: TGTGCCAGCAGGGATCTGGATGGCAAAAACATTCAGTACTTC
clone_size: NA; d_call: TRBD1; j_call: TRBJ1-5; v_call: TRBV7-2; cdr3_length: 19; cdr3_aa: CASSLLTGTGILSNQPQHF; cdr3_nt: TGTGCCAGCAGCTTATTAACCGGGACAGGGATTTTAAGCAATCAGCCCCAGCATTTT
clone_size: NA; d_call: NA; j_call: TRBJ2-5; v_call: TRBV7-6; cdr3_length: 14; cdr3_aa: CASSLTERGETQYF; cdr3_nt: TGTGCCAGCAGCTTAACTGAAAGGGGAGAGACCCAGTACTTC
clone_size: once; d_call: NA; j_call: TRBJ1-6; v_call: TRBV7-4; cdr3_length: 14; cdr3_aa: CASSPRGHNSPLHF; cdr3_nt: TGTGCCAGCAGCCCCCGGGGCCATAATTCACCCCTCCACTTT
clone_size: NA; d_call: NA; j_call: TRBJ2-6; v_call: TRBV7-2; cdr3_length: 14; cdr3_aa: CASSLGQGANVLTF; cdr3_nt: TGTGCCAGCAGCTTAGGGCAGGGGGCCAACGTCCTGACTTTC
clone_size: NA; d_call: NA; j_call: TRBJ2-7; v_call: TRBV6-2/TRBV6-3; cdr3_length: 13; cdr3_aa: CASTRLESYEQYF; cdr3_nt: TGTGCCAGCACACGACTAGAGTCCTACGAGCAGTACTTC
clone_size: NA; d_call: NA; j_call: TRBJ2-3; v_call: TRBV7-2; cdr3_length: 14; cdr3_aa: CASSLRTDTDTQYF; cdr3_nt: TGTGCCAGCAGCCTAAGGACAGACACAGATACGCAGTATTTT
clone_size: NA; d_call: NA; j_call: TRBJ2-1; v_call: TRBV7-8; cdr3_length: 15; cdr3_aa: CARSYLEGWVGEQFF; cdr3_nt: TGTGCCCGCAGCTATTTGGAGGGATGGGTCGGGGAGCAGTTCTTC